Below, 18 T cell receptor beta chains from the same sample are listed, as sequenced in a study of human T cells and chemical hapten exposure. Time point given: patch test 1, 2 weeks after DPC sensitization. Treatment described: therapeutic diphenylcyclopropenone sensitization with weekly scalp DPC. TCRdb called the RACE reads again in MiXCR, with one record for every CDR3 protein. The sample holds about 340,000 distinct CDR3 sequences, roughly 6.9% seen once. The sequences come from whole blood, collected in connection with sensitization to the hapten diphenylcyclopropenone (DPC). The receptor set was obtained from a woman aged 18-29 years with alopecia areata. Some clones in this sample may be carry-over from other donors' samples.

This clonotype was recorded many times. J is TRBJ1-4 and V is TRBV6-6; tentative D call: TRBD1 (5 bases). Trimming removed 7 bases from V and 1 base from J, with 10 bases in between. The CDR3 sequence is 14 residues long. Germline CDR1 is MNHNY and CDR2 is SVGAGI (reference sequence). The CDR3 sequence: CASIQGLTNEKLFF. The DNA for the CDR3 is TGTGCCAGCATCCAGGGACTAACTAATGAAAAACTGTTTTTT.

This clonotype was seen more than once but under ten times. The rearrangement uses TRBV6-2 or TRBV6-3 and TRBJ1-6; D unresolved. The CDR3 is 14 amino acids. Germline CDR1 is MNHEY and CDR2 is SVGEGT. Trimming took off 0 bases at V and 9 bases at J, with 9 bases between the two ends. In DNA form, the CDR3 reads TGTGCCAGCAGTTACTCAGGTTGGAGTTCACCCCTCCACTTT. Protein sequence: CASSYSGWSSPLHF.

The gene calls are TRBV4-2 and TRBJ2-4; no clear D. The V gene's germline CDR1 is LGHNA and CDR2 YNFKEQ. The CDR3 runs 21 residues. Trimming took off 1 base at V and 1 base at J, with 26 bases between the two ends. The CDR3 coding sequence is TGTGCCAGCAGCCAAGTATGGCTCGGGCAGACCTTACCTAATGCCAAAAACATTCAGTACTTC. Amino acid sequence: CASSQVWLGQTLPNAKNIQYF.

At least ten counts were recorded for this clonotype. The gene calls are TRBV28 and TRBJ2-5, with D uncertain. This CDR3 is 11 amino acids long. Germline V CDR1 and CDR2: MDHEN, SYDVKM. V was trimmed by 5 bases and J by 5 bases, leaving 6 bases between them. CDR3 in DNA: TGTGCCAGCAGTGACTTGGAGACCCAGTACTTC. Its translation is CASSDLETQYF.

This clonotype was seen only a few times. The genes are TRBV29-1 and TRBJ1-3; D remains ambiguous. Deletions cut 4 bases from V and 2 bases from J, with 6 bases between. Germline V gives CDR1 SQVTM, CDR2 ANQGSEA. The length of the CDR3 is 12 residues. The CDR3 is CSVVGPGNTIYF. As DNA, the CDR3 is TGCAGCGTTGTTGGGCCTGGAAACACCATATATTTT.

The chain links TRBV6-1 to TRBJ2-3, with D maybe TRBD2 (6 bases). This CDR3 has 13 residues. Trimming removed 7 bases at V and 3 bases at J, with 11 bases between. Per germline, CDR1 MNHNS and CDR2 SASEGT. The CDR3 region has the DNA TGTGCCAGCACGCTGCGGGGAACAGATACGCAGTATTTT. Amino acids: CASTLRGTDTQYF.

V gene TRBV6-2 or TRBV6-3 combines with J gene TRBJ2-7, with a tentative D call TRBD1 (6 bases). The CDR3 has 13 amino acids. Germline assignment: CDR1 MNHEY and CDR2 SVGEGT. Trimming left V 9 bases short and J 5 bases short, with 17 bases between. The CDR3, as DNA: TGTGCCAGTAGGGGGTCCCAGAGGGACGAGCAGTACTTC. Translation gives CASRGSQRDEQYF.

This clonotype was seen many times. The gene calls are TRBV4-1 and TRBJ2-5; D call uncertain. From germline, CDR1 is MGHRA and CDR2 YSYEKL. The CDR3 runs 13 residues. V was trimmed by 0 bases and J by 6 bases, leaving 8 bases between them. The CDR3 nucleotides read TGCGCCAGCAGCCAAGACGGCAGCAAGACCCAGTACTTC. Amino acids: CASSQDGSKTQYF.

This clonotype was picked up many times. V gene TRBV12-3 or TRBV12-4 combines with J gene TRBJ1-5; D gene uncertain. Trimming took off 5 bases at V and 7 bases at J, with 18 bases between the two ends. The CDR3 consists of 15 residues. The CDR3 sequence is CASSAGVPERQPQHF. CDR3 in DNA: TGTGCCAGCAGTGCCGGGGTCCCCGAGAGGCAGCCCCAGCATTTT.

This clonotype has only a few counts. The DNA of the CDR3 is TGTGCCAGCAGTGATAGTTCCTTCGGGACCCAGTACTTC. Its translation is CASSDSSFGTQYF. The chain joins TRBV25-1 to TRBJ2-5; D call uncertain. CDR1 is MGHDK and CDR2 is SYGVNS in the germline V gene. V dropped 3 bases and J dropped 7 bases, with 12 bases sitting between them. CDR3 length: 13 residues.

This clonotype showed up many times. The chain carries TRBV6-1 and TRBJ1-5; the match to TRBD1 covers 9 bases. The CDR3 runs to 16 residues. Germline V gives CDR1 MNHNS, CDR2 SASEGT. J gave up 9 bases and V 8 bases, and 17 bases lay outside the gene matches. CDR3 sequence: CASWGPGQGESAPQHF. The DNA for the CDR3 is TGTGCCAGCTGGGGGCCGGGACAGGGCGAATCAGCGCCCCAGCATTTT.

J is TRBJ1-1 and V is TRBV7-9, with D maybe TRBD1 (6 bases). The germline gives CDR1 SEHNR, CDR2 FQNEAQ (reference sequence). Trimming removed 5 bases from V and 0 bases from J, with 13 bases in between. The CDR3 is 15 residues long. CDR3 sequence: CASSQPQGLNTEAFF. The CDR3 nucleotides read TGTGCCAGCAGCCAGCCGCAGGGGCTGAACACTGAAGCTTTCTTT.

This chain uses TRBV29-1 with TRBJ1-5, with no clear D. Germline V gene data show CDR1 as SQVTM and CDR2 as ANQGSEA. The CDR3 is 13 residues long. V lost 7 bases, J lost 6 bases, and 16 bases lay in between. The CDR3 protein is CSAVKDPSQPQHF. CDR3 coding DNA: TGCAGCGCTGTCAAAGATCCGAGTCAGCCCCAGCATTTT.

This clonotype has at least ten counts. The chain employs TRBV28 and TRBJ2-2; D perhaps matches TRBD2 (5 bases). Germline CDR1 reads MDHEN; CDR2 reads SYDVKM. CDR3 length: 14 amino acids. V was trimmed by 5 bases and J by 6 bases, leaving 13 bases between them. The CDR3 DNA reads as TGTGCCAGCAGTCCCACCGGCGGGTCCGGGGAGCTGTTTTTT. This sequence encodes CASSPTGGSGELFF.

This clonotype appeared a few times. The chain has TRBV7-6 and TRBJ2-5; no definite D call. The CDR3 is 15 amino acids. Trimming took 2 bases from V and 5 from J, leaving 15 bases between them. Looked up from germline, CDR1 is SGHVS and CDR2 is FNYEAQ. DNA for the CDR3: TGTGCCAGCAGCTTATATTATCGTCCGGAGGAGACCCAGTACTTC. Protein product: CASSLYYRPEETQYF.

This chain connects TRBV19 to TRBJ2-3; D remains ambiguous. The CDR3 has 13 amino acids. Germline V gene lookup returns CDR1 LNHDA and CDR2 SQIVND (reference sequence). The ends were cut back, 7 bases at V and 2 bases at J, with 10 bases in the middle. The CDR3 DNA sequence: TGTGCCAGTAAGAAAGGGCTCACAGATACGCAGTATTTT. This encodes CASKKGLTDTQYF.

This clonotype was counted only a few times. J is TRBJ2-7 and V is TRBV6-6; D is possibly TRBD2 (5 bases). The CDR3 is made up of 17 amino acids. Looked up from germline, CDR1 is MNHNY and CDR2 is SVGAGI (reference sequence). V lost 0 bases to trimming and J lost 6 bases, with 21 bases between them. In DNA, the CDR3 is TGTGCCAGCAGTTACTCGTCCTACAACTCACCCGGGGTCGAGCAGTACTTC. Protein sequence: CASSYSSYNSPGVEQYF.

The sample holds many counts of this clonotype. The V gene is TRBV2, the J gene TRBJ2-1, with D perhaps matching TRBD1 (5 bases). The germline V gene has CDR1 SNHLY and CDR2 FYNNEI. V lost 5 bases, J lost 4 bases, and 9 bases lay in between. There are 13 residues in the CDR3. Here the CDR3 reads CASSSTEYNEQFF. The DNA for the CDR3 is TGTGCCAGCAGTTCGACAGAATACAATGAGCAGTTCTTC.